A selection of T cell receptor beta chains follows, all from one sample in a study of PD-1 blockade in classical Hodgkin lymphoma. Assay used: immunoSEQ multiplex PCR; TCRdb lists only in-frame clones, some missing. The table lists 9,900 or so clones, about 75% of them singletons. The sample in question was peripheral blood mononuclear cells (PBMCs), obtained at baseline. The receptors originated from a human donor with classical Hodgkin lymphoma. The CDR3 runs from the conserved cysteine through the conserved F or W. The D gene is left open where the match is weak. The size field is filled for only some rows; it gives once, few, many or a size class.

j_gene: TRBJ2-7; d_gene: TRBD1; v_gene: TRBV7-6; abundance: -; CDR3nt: TGTGCCAGCACAGAAGGACAGGGCCCCTACGAGCAGTACTTC; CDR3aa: CASTEGQGPYEQYF
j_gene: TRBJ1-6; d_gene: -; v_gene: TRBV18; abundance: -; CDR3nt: TGTGCCAGCTCACCGCAAGATAATTCACCCCTCCACTTT; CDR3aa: CASSPQDNSPLHF
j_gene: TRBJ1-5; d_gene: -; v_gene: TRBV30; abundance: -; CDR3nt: TGTGCCTGGAGAGGGGATTATTGGGGCCTTTATAGCAATCAGCCCCAGCATTTT; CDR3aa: CAWRGDYWGLYSNQPQHF
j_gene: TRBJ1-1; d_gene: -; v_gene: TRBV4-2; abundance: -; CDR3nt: TGTGCCAGCAGCCAAGTTGGGGCTGAAGCTTTCTTT; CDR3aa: CASSQVGAEAFF
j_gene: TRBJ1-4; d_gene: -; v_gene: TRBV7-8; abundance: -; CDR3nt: TGTGCCAGCAGCCCTACAGGGCATAATGAAAAACTGTTTTTT; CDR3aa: CASSPTGHNEKLFF
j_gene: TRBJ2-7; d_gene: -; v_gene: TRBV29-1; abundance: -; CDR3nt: TGCAGCGCGATGACGGGGAGAGCCTACGAGCAGTACTTC; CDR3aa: CSAMTGRAYEQYF
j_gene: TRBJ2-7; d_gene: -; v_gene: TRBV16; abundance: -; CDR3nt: TGTGCCAGCAGCCAATTTGACGAGCAGTACTTC; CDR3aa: CASSQFDEQYF
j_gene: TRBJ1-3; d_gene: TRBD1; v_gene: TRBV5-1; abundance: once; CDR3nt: TGCGCCAGCAGCGTGGGACAGGGCGGTCGATATTTT; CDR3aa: CASSVGQGGRYF
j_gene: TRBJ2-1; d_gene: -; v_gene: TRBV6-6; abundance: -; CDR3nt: TGTGCCAGCAGTTACTGGTCAGCCGGGTACAATGAGCAGTTCTTC; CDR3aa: CASSYWSAGYNEQFF
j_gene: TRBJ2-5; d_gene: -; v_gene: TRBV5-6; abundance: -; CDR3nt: TGTGCCAGCAGCTTGGCCCCGACAGGTCAAGAGACCCAGTACTTC; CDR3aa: CASSLAPTGQETQYF
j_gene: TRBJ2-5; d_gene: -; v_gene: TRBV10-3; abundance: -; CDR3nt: TGTGCCATCAGTGATTTAGACGACCAAGAGACCCAGTACTTC; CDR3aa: CAISDLDDQETQYF
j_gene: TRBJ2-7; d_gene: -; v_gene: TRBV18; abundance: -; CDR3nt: TGTGCCAGCTCACCTCAGGGACACGAGCAGTACTTC; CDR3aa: CASSPQGHEQYF
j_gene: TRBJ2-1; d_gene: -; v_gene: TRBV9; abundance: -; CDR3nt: TGTGCCAGCAGCGTAACGTTAGCGCCCGGGGATGAGCAGTTCTTC; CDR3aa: CASSVTLAPGDEQFF
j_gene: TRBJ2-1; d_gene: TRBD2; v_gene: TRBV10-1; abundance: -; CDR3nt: TGCGCCAGCAGTGTGGCTAGCGGGGACAATGAGCAGTTCTTC; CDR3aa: CASSVASGDNEQFF
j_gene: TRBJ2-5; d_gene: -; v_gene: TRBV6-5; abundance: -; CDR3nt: TGTGCCAGCAGTTACCTCAGGGAGTCTGAGACCCAGTACTTC; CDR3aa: CASSYLRESETQYF
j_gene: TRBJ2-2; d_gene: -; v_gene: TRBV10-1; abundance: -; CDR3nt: TGCGCCACCAGCGGCGTAACCGGGGAGCTGTTTTTT; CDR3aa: CATSGVTGELFF
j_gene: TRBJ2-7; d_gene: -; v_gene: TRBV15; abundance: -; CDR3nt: TGTGCCACCAGCAGAGATCGTCCGGTCTTTGGTTACGAGCAGTACTTC; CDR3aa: CATSRDRPVFGYEQYF
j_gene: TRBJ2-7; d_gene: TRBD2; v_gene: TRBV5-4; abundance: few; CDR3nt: TGTGCCAGCAGCCTAGGGACTAGCGGGTACTACGAGCAGTACTTC; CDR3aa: CASSLGTSGYYEQYF
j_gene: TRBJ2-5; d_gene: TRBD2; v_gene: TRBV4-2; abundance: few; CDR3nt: TGTGCCAGCAGCACTCCGGGACTAGCGGAAGAGACCCAGTACTTC; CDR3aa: CASSTPGLAEETQYF
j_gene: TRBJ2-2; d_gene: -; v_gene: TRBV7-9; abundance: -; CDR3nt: TGTGCCAGCAGCGGCAAAAACCCGGGAACGAACACCGGGGAGCTGTTTTTT; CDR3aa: CASSGKNPGTNTGELFF
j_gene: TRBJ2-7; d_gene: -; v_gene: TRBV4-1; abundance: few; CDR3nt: TGCGCCAGCAGCCAAGGGACAGTTAACTCCTACGAGCAGTACTTC; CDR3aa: CASSQGTVNSYEQYF
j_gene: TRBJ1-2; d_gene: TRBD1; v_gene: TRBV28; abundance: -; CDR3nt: TGTGCCAGCGTTGGTCGGCTCGGACAGGGTGCTTATGGCTACACCTTC; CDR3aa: CASVGRLGQGAYGYTF
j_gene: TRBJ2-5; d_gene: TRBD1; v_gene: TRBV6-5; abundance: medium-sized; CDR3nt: TGTGCCAGCAGTTCCGGGACAGGGTTTGGGACCCAGTACTTC; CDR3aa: CASSSGTGFGTQYF
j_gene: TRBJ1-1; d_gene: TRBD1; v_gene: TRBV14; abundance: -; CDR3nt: TGTGCCAGCAGCCAAGCGGGACAGGCGGGCGGAGGCGGCACTGAAGCTTTCTTT; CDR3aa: CASSQAGQAGGGGTEAFF
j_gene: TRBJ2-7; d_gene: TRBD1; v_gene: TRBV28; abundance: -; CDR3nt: TGTGCCAATCCCCCGGGACAGGGTCGACACGAGCAGTACTTC; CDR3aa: CANPPGQGRHEQYF
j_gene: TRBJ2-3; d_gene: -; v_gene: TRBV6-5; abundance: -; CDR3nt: TGTGCCAGCAGTGCCGGACAGAGCACAGATACGCAGTATTTT; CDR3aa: CASSAGQSTDTQYF
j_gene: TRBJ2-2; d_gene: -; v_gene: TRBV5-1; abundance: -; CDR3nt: TGCGCCAGCAGCTTTGGCCGGGCAGGGATAAACACCGGGGAGCTGTTTTTT; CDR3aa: CASSFGRAGINTGELFF
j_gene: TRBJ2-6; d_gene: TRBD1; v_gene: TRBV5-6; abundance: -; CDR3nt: TGTGCCAGCAGCTTGATAGGGACAGGGGTAGTTGGGGCCAACGTCCTGACTTTC; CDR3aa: CASSLIGTGVVGANVLTF
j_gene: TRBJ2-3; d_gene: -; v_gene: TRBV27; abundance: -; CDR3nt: TGTGCCAGCAGTGTGCGACAGACAGATACGCAGTATTTT; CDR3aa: CASSVRQTDTQYF
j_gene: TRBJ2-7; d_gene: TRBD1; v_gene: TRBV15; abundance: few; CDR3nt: TGTGCCACCAGCAGAGGGACAGGGTGGGCCTACGAGCAGTACTTC; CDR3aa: CATSRGTGWAYEQYF
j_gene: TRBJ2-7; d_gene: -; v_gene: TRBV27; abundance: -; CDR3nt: TGTGCCAGCAGGGGGGGAGGCCTCTACGAGCAGTACTTC; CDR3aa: CASRGGGLYEQYF
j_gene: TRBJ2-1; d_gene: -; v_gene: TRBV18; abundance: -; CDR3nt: TGTGCCAGCTCACCCACCCTCTTTGCGGGAAAGTACAATGAGCAGTTCTTC; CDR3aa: CASSPTLFAGKYNEQFF
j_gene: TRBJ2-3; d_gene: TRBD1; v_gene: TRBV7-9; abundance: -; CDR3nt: TGTGCCAGCACCAAACAGGGGGCCGCAGATACGCAGTATTTT; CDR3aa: CASTKQGAADTQYF
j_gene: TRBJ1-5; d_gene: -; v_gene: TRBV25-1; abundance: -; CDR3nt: TGTGCCAGCAGTGAATCCGGGGCCGGCAATCAGCCCCAGCATTTT; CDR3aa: CASSESGAGNQPQHF
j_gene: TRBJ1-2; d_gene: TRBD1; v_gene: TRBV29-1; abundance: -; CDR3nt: TGCAGCGTCCCCGGACAGGGGAGCACCTATGGCTACACCTTC; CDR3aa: CSVPGQGSTYGYTF
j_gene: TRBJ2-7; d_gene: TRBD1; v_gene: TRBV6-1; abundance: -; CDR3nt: TGTGCCAGCAGGAGGGACAGGGGCATCTACGAGCAGTACTTC; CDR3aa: CASRRDRGIYEQYF
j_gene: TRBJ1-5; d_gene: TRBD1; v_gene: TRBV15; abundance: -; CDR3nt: TGTGCCACCAGCACCCGTTGGACAGGGGGCAATCAGCCCCAGCATTTT; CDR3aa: CATSTRWTGGNQPQHF
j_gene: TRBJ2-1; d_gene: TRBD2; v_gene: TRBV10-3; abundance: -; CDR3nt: TGTGCCATCAGGAAAACAACACTAGCGGGAGTCGACAATGAGCAGTTCTTC; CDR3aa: CAIRKTTLAGVDNEQFF
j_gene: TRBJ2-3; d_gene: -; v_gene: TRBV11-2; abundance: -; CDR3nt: TGTGCCAGCAGCCTCAGACCTCCGTCTTTTGGCGCAGATACGCAGTATTTT; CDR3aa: CASSLRPPSFGADTQYF
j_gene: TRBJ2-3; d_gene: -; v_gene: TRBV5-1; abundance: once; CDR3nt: TGCGCCAGCAGCTTTAAGGGAAGCGGCACAGATACGCAGTATTTT; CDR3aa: CASSFKGSGTDTQYF
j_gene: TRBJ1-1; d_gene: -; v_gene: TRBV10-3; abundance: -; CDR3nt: TGTGCCATCAGTGAGCCCGCAGGGGACACTGAAGCTTTCTTT; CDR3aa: CAISEPAGDTEAFF
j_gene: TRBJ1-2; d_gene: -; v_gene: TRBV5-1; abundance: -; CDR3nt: TGCGCCAGCGGACAGCCTAACTATGGCTACACCTTC; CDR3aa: CASGQPNYGYTF
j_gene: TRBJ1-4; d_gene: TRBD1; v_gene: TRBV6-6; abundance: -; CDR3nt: TGTGCCAGCAGTCCCGCGGGACAGGGTGATGGTGAAAAACTGTTTTTT; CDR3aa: CASSPAGQGDGEKLFF
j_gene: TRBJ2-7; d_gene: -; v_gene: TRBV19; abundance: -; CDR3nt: TGTGCCAGTAGCCGCTGGGGGCGGTCCTACGAGCAGTACTTC; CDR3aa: CASSRWGRSYEQYF
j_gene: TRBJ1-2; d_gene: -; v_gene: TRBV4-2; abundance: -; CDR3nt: TGTGCCAGCAGCCAAGATGGGACAAGCTATGGCTACACCTTC; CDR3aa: CASSQDGTSYGYTF
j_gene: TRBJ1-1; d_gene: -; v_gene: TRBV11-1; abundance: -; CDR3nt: TGTGCCAGCAGCTCAAGTTGGGGAAACACTGAAGCTTTCTTT; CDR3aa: CASSSSWGNTEAFF
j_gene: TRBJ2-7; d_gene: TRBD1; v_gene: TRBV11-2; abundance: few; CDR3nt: TGTGCCAGCAGACTAGAGTGGGACAGGCAACACTTC; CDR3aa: CASRLEWDRQHF
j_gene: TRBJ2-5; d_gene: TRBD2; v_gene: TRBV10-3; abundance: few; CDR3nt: TGTGCCATCAGTGAAGGATTGTTGGCTAGCGGGGGCCAAGAGACCCAGTACTTC; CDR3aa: CAISEGLLASGGQETQYF
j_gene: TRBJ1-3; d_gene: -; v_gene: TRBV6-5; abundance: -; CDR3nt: TGTGCCAGCAGTTACGACTTCTCTGGAAACACCATATATTTT; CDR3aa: CASSYDFSGNTIYF
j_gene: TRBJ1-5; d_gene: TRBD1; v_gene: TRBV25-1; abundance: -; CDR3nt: TGTGCCAGTAGACAGGGGAACAGTCAGCCCCAGCATTTT; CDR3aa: CASRQGNSQPQHF
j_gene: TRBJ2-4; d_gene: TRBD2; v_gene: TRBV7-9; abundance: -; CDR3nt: TGTGCCAGCAGAGGGACTAGCGGGAGTGACATTCAGTACTTC; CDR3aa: CASRGTSGSDIQYF